This T cell receptor beta chain was recovered during a study of blood T cell repertoires in COVID-19. Study context: Some COVID-19 samples were acute and others convalescent; all came from the United States, Italy and Spain.

The data were produced by immunoSEQ multiplex PCR, yet TCRdb's version contains in-frame clones alone and is incomplete. The sample records about 370,000 clones, roughly 92% being singletons. A COVID-19 case was met by exposed participants within 2 weeks before study entry. A note on this clone: The identical CDR3 is also encoded by other nucleotide sequences in the sample.

Sample: PBMCs or T cells enriched from blood (not recorded which). The clonotype originates from a woman aged 40 to 49 who had been exposed to COVID-19.

CDR3 nucleotides: TGTGCCAGCTCACCCCTCGACAGCACTGAAGCTTTCTTT. Translating gives CASSPLDSTEAFF. The rearrangement links TRBV18 to TRBJ1-1; TRBD1 is a possible D gene (5 bases). V lost 3 bases and J 4 bases, leaving 9 bases between the germline ends. The germline gives CDR1 KGHSH, CDR2 LQKENI. The length of the CDR3 is 13 residues.